The rows below give T cell receptor beta chains drawn from one sample of a study of cytomegalovirus exposure and HLA in healthy donors. Sequenced by immunoSEQ multiplex PCR; TCRdb stores in-frame clones only, minus some. The data include around 120,000 clones; the top ten clones carry roughly 3.5%. The sequenced material came from PBMCs. Receptor source: a man aged 18 to 30 in good health and CMV-seronegative. Both conserved end residues are part of each CDR3. A D gene is named only where the DNA matches it firmly.

j_gene: TRBJ1-2
d_gene: NA
v_gene: TRBV4-1
CDR3aa: CASSQDFNGDYGYTF
CDR3nt: TGCGCCAGCAGCCAAGATTTTAACGGGGACTATGGCTACACCTTC

j_gene: TRBJ2-1
d_gene: NA
v_gene: TRBV5-5
CDR3aa: CASSFDGSRYEQFF
CDR3nt: TGTGCCAGCAGCTTCGATGGGAGCAGGTATGAGCAGTTCTTC

j_gene: TRBJ2-7
d_gene: TRBD1
v_gene: TRBV7-9
CDR3aa: CASSSGQEASYEQYF
CDR3nt: TGTGCCAGCAGCTCCGGACAGGAAGCCTCCTACGAGCAGTACTTC

j_gene: TRBJ1-2
d_gene: TRBD1
v_gene: TRBV25-1
CDR3aa: CASSEEGQLNGYTF
CDR3nt: TGTGCCAGCAGTGAGGAGGGACAGCTAAATGGCTACACCTTC

j_gene: TRBJ1-3
d_gene: NA
v_gene: TRBV30
CDR3aa: CAWNRQASSGNTIYF
CDR3nt: TGTGCCTGGAACAGGCAGGCGAGCTCTGGAAACACCATATATTTT

j_gene: TRBJ2-7
d_gene: TRBD1
v_gene: TRBV5-4
CDR3aa: CASSTTTGGGEQYF
CDR3nt: TGTGCCAGCAGCACGACTACAGGGGGAGGCGAGCAGTACTTC

j_gene: TRBJ1-1
d_gene: NA
v_gene: TRBV7-9
CDR3aa: CASSQSDAGAFF
CDR3nt: TGTGCCAGCAGCCAGTCTGATGCAGGGGCTTTCTTT

j_gene: TRBJ2-3
d_gene: TRBD2
v_gene: TRBV5-1
CDR3aa: CASSGTSGGTDTQYF
CDR3nt: TGCGCCAGCAGCGGGACTAGCGGGGGCACAGATACGCAGTATTTT

j_gene: TRBJ2-5
d_gene: TRBD1
v_gene: TRBV23-1
CDR3aa: CASSGGTGEVQETQYF
CDR3nt: TGCGCCAGCAGTGGGGGGACAGGGGAGGTCCAAGAGACCCAGTACTTC

j_gene: TRBJ1-1
d_gene: TRBD1
v_gene: TRBV19
CDR3aa: CASTSDGTGRRTEAFF
CDR3nt: TGTGCCAGTACCTCGGACGGGACAGGGAGAAGGACTGAAGCTTTCTTT

j_gene: TRBJ2-2
d_gene: NA
v_gene: TRBV11-2
CDR3aa: CASSSQGGSATGELFF
CDR3nt: TGTGCCAGCAGCTCACAGGGGGGGTCCGCAACCGGGGAGCTGTTTTTT

j_gene: TRBJ2-7
d_gene: NA
v_gene: TRBV2
CDR3aa: CASSEQYYEQYF
CDR3nt: TGTGCCAGCAGTGAACAGTACTACGAGCAGTACTTC

j_gene: TRBJ1-1
d_gene: NA
v_gene: TRBV5-1
CDR3aa: CASSQQGPGDTEAFF
CDR3nt: TGCGCCAGCAGCCAACAGGGCCCAGGGGACACTGAAGCTTTCTTT

j_gene: TRBJ2-5
d_gene: NA
v_gene: TRBV5-6
CDR3aa: CASSFRYQETQYF
CDR3nt: TGTGCCAGCAGCTTCCGGTACCAAGAGACCCAGTACTTC

j_gene: TRBJ2-7
d_gene: NA
v_gene: TRBV6-1
CDR3aa: CASSEVGGGLFYEQYF
CDR3nt: TGTGCCAGCAGTGAAGTGGGTGGAGGGTTGTTCTACGAGCAGTACTTC

j_gene: TRBJ2-3
d_gene: TRBD2
v_gene: TRBV25-1
CDR3aa: CASSERGRGTDTQYF
CDR3nt: TGTGCCAGCAGTGAACGCGGGAGAGGGACAGATACGCAGTATTTT

j_gene: TRBJ2-2
d_gene: TRBD2
v_gene: TRBV30
CDR3aa: CACGLARTGELFF
CDR3nt: TGTGCCTGTGGACTAGCGCGGACCGGGGAGCTGTTTTTT

j_gene: TRBJ1-3
d_gene: NA
v_gene: TRBV5-1
CDR3aa: CASSLGSPSSGNTIYF
CDR3nt: TGCGCCAGCAGCTTGGGTTCACCGAGCTCTGGAAACACCATATATTTT

j_gene: TRBJ2-7
d_gene: TRBD1
v_gene: TRBV5-1
CDR3aa: CASSFSGGQREQYF
CDR3nt: TGCGCCAGCAGCTTTTCAGGGGGCCAAAGGGAGCAGTACTTC

j_gene: TRBJ2-3
d_gene: TRBD1
v_gene: TRBV14
CDR3aa: CASSHPGQGYTDTQYF
CDR3nt: TGTGCCAGCAGCCACCCAGGACAGGGGTACACAGATACGCAGTATTTT

j_gene: TRBJ1-1
d_gene: TRBD1
v_gene: TRBV9
CDR3aa: CASSVTGGTEAFF
CDR3nt: TGTGCCAGCAGCGTTACAGGGGGGACTGAAGCTTTCTTT

j_gene: TRBJ1-2
d_gene: NA
v_gene: TRBV19
CDR3aa: CASSSTSANYGYTF
CDR3nt: TGTGCCAGTAGTAGTACGTCGGCTAACTATGGCTACACCTTC

j_gene: TRBJ1-5
d_gene: NA
v_gene: TRBV15
CDR3aa: CATSGDRHSNQPQHF
CDR3nt: TGTGCCACCAGCGGAGACAGACATAGCAATCAGCCCCAGCATTTT

j_gene: TRBJ2-3
d_gene: NA
v_gene: TRBV7-9
CDR3aa: CASSSSRDTDTQYF
CDR3nt: TGTGCCAGCAGCTCTAGTCGCGACACAGATACGCAGTATTTT

j_gene: TRBJ1-2
d_gene: NA
v_gene: TRBV5-5
CDR3aa: CASSLAQGYGYTF
CDR3nt: TGTGCCAGCAGCTTAGCACAGGGCTATGGCTACACCTTC

j_gene: TRBJ1-2
d_gene: NA
v_gene: TRBV7-9
CDR3aa: CASSPPGGGYTF
CDR3nt: TGTGCCAGCAGCCCCCCTGGCGGCGGCTACACCTTC

j_gene: TRBJ2-2
d_gene: NA
v_gene: TRBV5-1
CDR3aa: CASSTHTGTGELFF
CDR3nt: TGCGCCAGCAGCACCCACACAGGGACCGGGGAGCTGTTTTTT

j_gene: TRBJ2-1
d_gene: TRBD2
v_gene: TRBV4-1
CDR3aa: CASSQRLAGGNEQFF
CDR3nt: TGCGCCAGCAGCCAGAGACTAGCGGGAGGCAATGAGCAGTTCTTC

j_gene: TRBJ2-7
d_gene: NA
v_gene: TRBV11-2
CDR3aa: CASSEAYEQYF
CDR3nt: TGTGCCAGCAGCGAAGCCTACGAGCAGTACTTC

j_gene: TRBJ2-7
d_gene: NA
v_gene: TRBV19
CDR3aa: CASSPTRSQRSYEQYF
CDR3nt: TGTGCCAGTAGTCCAACCCGGTCTCAACGGTCCTACGAGCAGTACTTC

j_gene: TRBJ2-7
d_gene: TRBD1
v_gene: TRBV19
CDR3aa: CASSPGQGASYEQYF
CDR3nt: TGTGCCAGTAGTCCTGGGCAGGGGGCCTCGTACGAGCAGTACTTC

j_gene: TRBJ1-1
d_gene: NA
v_gene: TRBV18
CDR3aa: CASSPGTLVVTEAFF
CDR3nt: TGTGCCAGCTCACCAGGGACACTCGTGGTCACTGAAGCTTTCTTT

j_gene: TRBJ2-3
d_gene: NA
v_gene: TRBV7-9
CDR3aa: CASSLRGASTDTQYF
CDR3nt: TGTGCCAGCAGCTTACGGGGGGCTAGCACAGATACGCAGTATTTT

j_gene: TRBJ2-1
d_gene: TRBD2
v_gene: TRBV10-3
CDR3aa: CAISESIAGGSYNEQFF
CDR3nt: TGTGCCATCAGTGAGTCGATAGCGGGAGGCTCCTACAATGAGCAGTTCTTC

j_gene: TRBJ2-1
d_gene: TRBD1
v_gene: TRBV15
CDR3aa: CATSSRTGWHEQFF
CDR3nt: TGTGCCACCAGCAGTCGGACAGGGTGGCATGAGCAGTTCTTC

j_gene: TRBJ2-7
d_gene: NA
v_gene: TRBV5-8
CDR3aa: CASSLEQGFGQYF
CDR3nt: TGTGCCAGCAGCTTGGAACAGGGCTTCGGGCAGTACTTC

j_gene: TRBJ2-3
d_gene: TRBD2
v_gene: TRBV6-4
CDR3aa: CASSETSGGTDTQYF
CDR3nt: TGTGCCAGCAGTGAAACTAGCGGAGGCACAGATACGCAGTATTTT

j_gene: TRBJ1-1
d_gene: TRBD1
v_gene: TRBV29-1
CDR3aa: CSAGTGATEAFF
CDR3nt: TGCAGCGCAGGGACAGGGGCAACTGAAGCTTTCTTT

j_gene: TRBJ2-3
d_gene: TRBD2
v_gene: TRBV27
CDR3aa: CASSFGLAVGDTQYF
CDR3nt: TGTGCCAGCAGTTTTGGGCTAGCGGTGGGGGATACGCAGTATTTT

j_gene: TRBJ1-1
d_gene: NA
v_gene: TRBV7-2
CDR3aa: CASRNSLGGAAFF
CDR3nt: TGTGCCAGCAGGAACAGCCTGGGGGGGGCAGCTTTCTTT

j_gene: TRBJ2-7
d_gene: NA
v_gene: TRBV30
CDR3aa: CAWRGGPYEQYF
CDR3nt: TGTGCCTGGAGGGGGGGGCCTTACGAGCAGTACTTC

j_gene: TRBJ2-7
d_gene: NA
v_gene: TRBV5-1
CDR3aa: CASQGDRRGEQYF
CDR3nt: TGCGCCAGCCAAGGGGATCGAAGGGGCGAGCAGTACTTC

j_gene: TRBJ2-1
d_gene: TRBD2
v_gene: TRBV4-2
CDR3aa: CASSQVGLAGVGFF
CDR3nt: TGTGCCAGCAGCCAAGTAGGACTAGCGGGGGTCGGGTTCTTC

j_gene: TRBJ2-2
d_gene: TRBD1
v_gene: TRBV19
CDR3aa: CASSIPTGVLNTGELFF
CDR3nt: TGTGCCAGTAGTATCCCGACAGGGGTCCTGAACACCGGGGAGCTGTTTTTT

j_gene: TRBJ1-1
d_gene: TRBD1
v_gene: TRBV27
CDR3aa: CASSLDRATEAFF
CDR3nt: TGTGCCAGCAGTTTGGACAGGGCCACTGAAGCTTTCTTT

j_gene: TRBJ2-1
d_gene: TRBD2
v_gene: TRBV9
CDR3aa: CASSLTSGARSSYNEQFF
CDR3nt: TGTGCCAGCTCCCTGACTAGCGGGGCCAGGAGCTCCTACAATGAGCAGTTCTTC

j_gene: TRBJ2-7
d_gene: NA
v_gene: TRBV7-9
CDR3aa: CASTLGGGPYEQYF
CDR3nt: TGTGCCAGCACCTTAGGAGGGGGACCCTACGAGCAGTACTTC

j_gene: TRBJ1-6
d_gene: NA
v_gene: TRBV6-5
CDR3aa: CASSYSAMAGNSPLHF
CDR3nt: TGTGCCAGCAGTTACTCGGCAATGGCAGGGAATTCACCCCTCCACTTT

j_gene: TRBJ2-3
d_gene: TRBD1
v_gene: TRBV5-1
CDR3aa: CASSLWGQGFPSTDTQYF
CDR3nt: TGCGCCAGCAGCTTGTGGGGACAGGGGTTTCCTAGCACAGATACGCAGTATTTT

j_gene: TRBJ2-7
d_gene: NA
v_gene: TRBV9
CDR3aa: CASSQGTSSYEQYF
CDR3nt: TGTGCCAGCAGCCAGGGGACGAGCTCCTACGAGCAGTACTTC

j_gene: TRBJ2-3
d_gene: NA
v_gene: TRBV7-6
CDR3aa: CASSLALRASDTQYF
CDR3nt: TGTGCCAGCAGCTTAGCTCTCAGGGCGTCAGATACGCAGTATTTT

j_gene: TRBJ2-7
d_gene: NA
v_gene: TRBV5-4
CDR3aa: CASSPNRVGSYEQYF
CDR3nt: TGTGCCAGCAGCCCCAACCGGGTGGGCTCCTACGAGCAGTACTTC

j_gene: TRBJ1-3
d_gene: NA
v_gene: TRBV2
CDR3aa: CASRRTALSGNTIYF
CDR3nt: TGTGCCAGCAGACGGACAGCCCTATCTGGAAACACCATATATTTT

j_gene: TRBJ2-7
d_gene: TRBD2
v_gene: TRBV7-9
CDR3aa: CASFGGGRTYEQYF
CDR3nt: TGTGCCAGCTTCGGTGGCGGGAGGACCTACGAGCAGTACTTC

j_gene: TRBJ2-3
d_gene: NA
v_gene: TRBV4-1
CDR3aa: CASSLQGLTTDTQYF
CDR3nt: TGCGCCAGCAGCCTACAGGGATTGACCACAGATACGCAGTATTTT

j_gene: TRBJ1-1
d_gene: TRBD1
v_gene: TRBV9
CDR3aa: CASSVGTGDYTEAFF
CDR3nt: TGTGCCAGCAGCGTAGGAACAGGGGATTACACTGAAGCTTTCTTT

j_gene: TRBJ1-2
d_gene: TRBD1
v_gene: TRBV6-1
CDR3aa: CASSELGTGEGYTF
CDR3nt: TGTGCCAGCAGTGAACTTGGGACAGGGGAGGGCTACACCTTC